This T cell receptor (beta chain) was retrieved from a study of T cells in Graves' hyperthyroidism and ophthalmopathy. Findings and limits, study-wide: Stable hyperthyroidism was separated from ophthalmopathy by a model based on 13 V-J features. Peripheral blood also featured most of the thyroid clonotypes expanded above 0.001. With a median lead of 6.5 months before onset, the model predicted ophthalmopathy.

Comment on this clonotype: Its antigen is undetermined.

The CDR3 regions of TCR beta were amplified from RNA transcripts. HTBI primers were used for first-round RT-PCR of the TCR CDR3. In TCRdb, the multiplex PCR reads were re-called with MiXCR into one record per CDR3 protein. The sample gives roughly 700,000 distinct CDR3 sequences, around 15% of which show up once; roughly 10% is in the top ten. CDR3 length: 14 amino acids. Trimming removed 2 bases at V and 6 bases at J, with 11 bases between. Germline CDR1 is MDHEN and CDR2 is SYDVKM. Graves' hyperthyroidism was deemed stable absent ophthalmopathy progression within 18 months. The receptor comes from a young woman with Graves' hyperthyroidism. Specimen: blood. The chain joins TRBV28 to TRBJ1-5; D gene unclear. CDR3 loop: CASSLTGSSQPQHF. The CDR3 coding sequence is TGTGCCAGCAGTTTAACGGGGTCTAGTCAGCCCCAGCATTTT.